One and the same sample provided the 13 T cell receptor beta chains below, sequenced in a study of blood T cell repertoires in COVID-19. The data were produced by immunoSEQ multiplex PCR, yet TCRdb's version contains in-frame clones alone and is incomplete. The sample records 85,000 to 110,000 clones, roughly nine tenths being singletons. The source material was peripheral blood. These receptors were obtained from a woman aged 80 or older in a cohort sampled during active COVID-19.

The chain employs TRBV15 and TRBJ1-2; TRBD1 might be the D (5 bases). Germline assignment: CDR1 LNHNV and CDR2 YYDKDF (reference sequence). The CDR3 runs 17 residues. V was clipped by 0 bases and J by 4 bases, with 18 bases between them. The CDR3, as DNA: TGTGCCACCAGCAGAGATTTAAGCGTTGCAGGGCGCTATGGCTACACCTTC. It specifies CATSRDLSVAGRYGYTF.

CDR3 sequence: CASSIWDSLSGNTIYF. CDR3 DNA sequence: TGTGCCAGCAGCATATGGGACAGTCTCTCTGGAAACACCATATATTTT. The chain has TRBV5-4 and TRBJ1-3; 7 nucleotides match TRBD1. Germline V gives CDR1 SGHNT, CDR2 YYREEE (reference sequence). This CDR3 contains 16 residues. V dropped 4 bases and J dropped 0; count of bases not matched to a gene: 7.

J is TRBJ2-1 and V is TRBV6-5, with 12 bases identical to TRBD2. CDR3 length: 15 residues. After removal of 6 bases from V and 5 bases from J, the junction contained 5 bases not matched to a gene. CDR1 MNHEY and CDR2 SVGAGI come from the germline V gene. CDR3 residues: CASRTSGSLHNEQFF. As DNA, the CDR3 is TGTGCCAGCAGGACTAGCGGGAGTCTCCACAATGAGCAGTTCTTC.

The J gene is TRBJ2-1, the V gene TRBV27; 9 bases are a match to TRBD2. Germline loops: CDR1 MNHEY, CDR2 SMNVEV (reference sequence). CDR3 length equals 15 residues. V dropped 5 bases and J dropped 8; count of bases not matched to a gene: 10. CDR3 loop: CASSPRGLARHEQFF. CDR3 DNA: TGTGCCAGCAGTCCCCGGGGACTAGCCCGCCATGAGCAGTTCTTC.

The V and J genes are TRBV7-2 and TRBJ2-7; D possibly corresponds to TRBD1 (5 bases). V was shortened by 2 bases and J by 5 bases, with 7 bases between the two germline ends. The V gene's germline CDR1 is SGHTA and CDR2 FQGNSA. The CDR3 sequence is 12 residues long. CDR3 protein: CASSLSGNEQYF. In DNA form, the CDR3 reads TGTGCCAGCAGCTTATCAGGGAACGAGCAGTACTTC.

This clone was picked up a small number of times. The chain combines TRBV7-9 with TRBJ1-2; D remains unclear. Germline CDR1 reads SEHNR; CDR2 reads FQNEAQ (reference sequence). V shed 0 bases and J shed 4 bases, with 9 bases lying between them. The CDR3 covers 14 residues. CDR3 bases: TGTGCCAGCAGCTTAGCGCAACTTTCCTATGGCTACACCTTC. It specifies CASSLAQLSYGYTF.

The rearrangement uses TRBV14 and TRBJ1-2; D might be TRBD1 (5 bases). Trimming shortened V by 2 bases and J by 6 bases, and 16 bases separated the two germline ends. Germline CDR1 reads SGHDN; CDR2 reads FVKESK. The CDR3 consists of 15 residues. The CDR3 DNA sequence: TGTGCCAGCAGCCAAACGGGAGGGGCGCGGGATGGCTACACCTTC. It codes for CASSQTGGARDGYTF.

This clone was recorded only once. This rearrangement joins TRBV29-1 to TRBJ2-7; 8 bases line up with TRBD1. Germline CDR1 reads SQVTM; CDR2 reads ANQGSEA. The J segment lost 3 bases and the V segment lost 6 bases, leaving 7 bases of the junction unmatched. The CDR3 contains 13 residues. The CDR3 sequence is CSVGRQGSYEQYF. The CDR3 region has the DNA TGCAGCGTCGGTCGACAGGGGAGCTACGAGCAGTACTTC.

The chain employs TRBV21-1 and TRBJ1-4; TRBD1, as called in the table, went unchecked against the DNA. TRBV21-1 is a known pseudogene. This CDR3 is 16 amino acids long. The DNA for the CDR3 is TGTGCCAGCAGCAAAGAGGGGGTCCTGGGGCAGGGAAAACTGTTTTTT. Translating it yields CASSKEGVLGQGKLFF.

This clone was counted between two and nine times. The DNA for the CDR3 is TGTGCCAGCAGTCGGCGGACTGCTTTGGACGAGCAGTACTTC. Translation: CASSRRTALDEQYF. The chain couples TRBV27 to TRBJ2-7; perhaps TRBD2 as D (5 bases). Germline V CDR1 and CDR2: MNHEY, SMNVEV (reference sequence). CDR3 length: 14 amino acids. The V and J ends lost 5 bases and 5 bases respectively, with 16 bases between them.

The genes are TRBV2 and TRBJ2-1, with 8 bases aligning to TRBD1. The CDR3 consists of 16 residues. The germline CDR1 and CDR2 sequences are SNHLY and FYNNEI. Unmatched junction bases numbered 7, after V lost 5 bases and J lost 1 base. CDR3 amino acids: CASSRTGTSSYNEQFF. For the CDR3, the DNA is TGTGCCAGCAGTCGGACAGGGACAAGTTCCTACAATGAGCAGTTCTTC.

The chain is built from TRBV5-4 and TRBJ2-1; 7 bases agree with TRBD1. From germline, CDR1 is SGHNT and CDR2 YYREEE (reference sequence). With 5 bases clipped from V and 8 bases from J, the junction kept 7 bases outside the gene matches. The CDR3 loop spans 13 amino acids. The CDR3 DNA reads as TGTGCCAGCAGTTTAAAAGGGGGCTATGAGCAGTTCTTC. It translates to CASSLKGGYEQFF.

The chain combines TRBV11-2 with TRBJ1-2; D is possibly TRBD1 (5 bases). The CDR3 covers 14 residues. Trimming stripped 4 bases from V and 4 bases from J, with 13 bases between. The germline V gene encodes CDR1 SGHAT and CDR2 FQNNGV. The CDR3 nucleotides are TGTGCCAGCAGCTCCTACCAGGGCAGCTATGGCTACACCTTC. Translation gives CASSSYQGSYGYTF. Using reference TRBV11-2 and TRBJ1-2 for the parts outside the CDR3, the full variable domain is EAGVAQSPRYKIIEKRQSVAFWCNPISGHATLYWYQQILGQGPKLLIQFQNNGVVDDSQLPKDRFSAERLKGVDSTLKIQPAKLEDSAVYLCASSSYQGSYGYTFGSGTRLTVV.